This T cell receptor beta chain stems from a study of T cells in Graves' hyperthyroidism and ophthalmopathy. Recently diagnosed hyperthyroidism of less than 2 months' duration affected patients aged 18 to 65. The investigators amplified TCR beta CDR3 regions from RNA transcripts. Researchers ran a first-round RT-PCR on the TCR CDR3 using the HTBI primer set. TCRdb processed the multiplex PCR reads anew with MiXCR; each CDR3 protein has one entry. The sample has around 450,000 distinct CDR3 sequences, approximately 14% seen once; the top ten hold 13% to 15%. The ends lost 5 bases at V and 4 bases at J; junction bases unmatched: 8. Germline loops: CDR1 DFQATT, CDR2 SNEGSKA (reference sequence). This CDR3 has 15 amino acids.

The sequenced material came from blood. This rearrangement joins TRBV20-1 to TRBJ2-1, with 10 bases that match TRBD1. The TCR originated in a woman aged 18-30 years with Graves' hyperthyroidism. As DNA, the CDR3 is TGCAGTGCTTCACCGGGACAGGGGTCGTACAATGAGCAGTTCTTC. Protein product: CSASPGQGSYNEQFF.